This record concerns one T cell receptor (beta chain) sequence. Patients who underwent sequencing had shown CD8+CD57+ cell expansion by flow cytometry. Every patient was diagnosed with severe acquired aplastic anemia. It was genomic DNA that served as the template for profiling TCR beta VDJ and CDR3. Each CDR3 protein gets one entry after TCRdb re-called the reads with MiXCR. The data contain 200,000 to 300,000 distinct CDR3 sequences, about 44% of them seen just once; the ten biggest clones take up over 7.5%. There are 15 residues in the CDR3. Germline assignment: CDR1 SGHRS and CDR2 YFSETQ. J lost 6 bases, V lost 4 bases, and 8 bases had no gene match. These data come from a study of CD8+CD57+ T cells in acquired aplastic anemia.

The chain uses TRBV5-1 and TRBJ2-7; 12 positions agree with TRBD1. The sequence came from a human donor with aplastic anemia. Source material: sorted CD4+, CD8+, or CD8+CD57+ T cells (not recorded which) from PBMCs. The CDR3 DNA reads as TGCGCCAGCAGCGACCGGGACAGGGGGCTAACCGAGCAGTACTTC. Protein sequence: CASSDRDRGLTEQYF.